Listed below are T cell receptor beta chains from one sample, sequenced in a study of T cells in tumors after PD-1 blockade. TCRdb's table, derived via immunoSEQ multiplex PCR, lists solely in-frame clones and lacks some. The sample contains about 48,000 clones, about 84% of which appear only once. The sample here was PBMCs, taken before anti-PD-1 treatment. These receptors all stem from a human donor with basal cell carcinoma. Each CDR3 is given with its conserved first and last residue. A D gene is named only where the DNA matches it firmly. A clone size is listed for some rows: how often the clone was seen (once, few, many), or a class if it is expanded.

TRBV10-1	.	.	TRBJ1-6	TGCGCCAGCTCCGGGACATATAATTCACCCCTCCACTTT	CASSGTYNSPLHF
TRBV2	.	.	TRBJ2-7	TGTGCCAGCAGAGACAGTGTTCACTCCTACGAGCAGTACTTC	CASRDSVHSYEQYF
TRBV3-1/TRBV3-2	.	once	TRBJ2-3	TGTGCCAGCAGGGCTCGGGGTGGCCGGACAGATACGCAGTATTTT	CASRARGGRTDTQYF
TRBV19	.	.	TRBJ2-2	TGTGCCAGTAGTATGCTTGCCGGGGAGCTGTTTTTT	CASSMLAGELFF
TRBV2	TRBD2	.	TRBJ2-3	TGTGCCACCTTTCCGGGACTAGCTTCTTTCTCTAGCACAGATACGCAGTATTTT	CATFPGLASFSSTDTQYF
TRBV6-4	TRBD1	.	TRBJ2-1	TGTGCCAGCAGTGACCGCCCAGGGGGTAGTAATGAGCAGTTCTTC	CASSDRPGGSNEQFF
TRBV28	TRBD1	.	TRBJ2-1	TGTGCCAGCAGTTCCACAGGGGGCTCCTACAATGAGCAGTTCTTC	CASSSTGGSYNEQFF
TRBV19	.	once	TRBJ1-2	TGTGCCAGTAGTATTGGGGGGACTCACTATGGCTACACCTTC	CASSIGGTHYGYTF
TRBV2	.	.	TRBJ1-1	TGTGCCAGCATAAGGCTATACATAAACACTGAAGCTTTCTTT	CASIRLYINTEAFF
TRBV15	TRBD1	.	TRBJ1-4	TGTGCCACCAGCAGCGGGACAGGTTCCGAAAAACTGTTTTTT	CATSSGTGSEKLFF
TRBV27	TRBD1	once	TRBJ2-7	TGTGCCAGCAGTTCAACCGGGACAGGGAGCTCCTACGAGCAGTACTTC	CASSSTGTGSSYEQYF
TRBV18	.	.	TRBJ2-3	TGTGCCAGCTCCCACCAGGACCGGTCAGATACGCAGTATTTT	CASSHQDRSDTQYF
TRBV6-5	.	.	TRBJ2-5	TGTGCCAGCAGCCAGGGGAAGACCCAGTACTTC	CASSQGKTQYF
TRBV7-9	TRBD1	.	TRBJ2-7	TGTGCCAGCAGCTTAGCGGGACAGACCTACGAGCAGTACTTC	CASSLAGQTYEQYF
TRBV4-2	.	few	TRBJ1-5	TGTGCCAGCAGCCAAGGTGGGGGCTATAGCAATCAGCCCCAGCATTTT	CASSQGGGYSNQPQHF
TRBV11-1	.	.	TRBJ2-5	TGTGCCAGCAGCTTACAGGGTTGGGAGACCCAGTACTTC	CASSLQGWETQYF
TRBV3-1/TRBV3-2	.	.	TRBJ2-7	TGTGCCAGCAGTCGACCGACTACTAGGTCCCTTGGTGAGCAGTACTTC	CASSRPTTRSLGEQYF
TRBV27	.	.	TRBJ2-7	TGTGCCAGCAGTTTAAGGGGAGAAGGGACCTACGAGCAGTACTTC	CASSLRGEGTYEQYF
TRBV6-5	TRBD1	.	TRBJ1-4	TGTGCCAGCAGTACTACCCGACAGGGGGCTGAAAAACTGTTTTTT	CASSTTRQGAEKLFF
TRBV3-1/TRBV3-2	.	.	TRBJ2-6	TGTGCCAGCAGCCAAGATTTAGGGAACTCTGGGGCCAACGTCCTGACTTTC	CASSQDLGNSGANVLTF
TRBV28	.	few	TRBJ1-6	TGTGCCAGCAGCCTGGACGGCTCCTATAATTCACCCCTCCACTTT	CASSLDGSYNSPLHF
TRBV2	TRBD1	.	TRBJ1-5	TGTGCCAGCGGGGACAGGGCGGATCAGCCCCAGCATTTT	CASGDRADQPQHF
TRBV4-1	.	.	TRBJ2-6	TGCGCCAGCAGCCAAACACTCACCCTAAGGACTGGGGCCAACGTCCTGACTTTC	CASSQTLTLRTGANVLTF
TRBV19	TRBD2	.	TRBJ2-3	TGTGCCAGTAGTACTGGACTAGCGGGGGAAAATACGCAGTATTTT	CASSTGLAGENTQYF
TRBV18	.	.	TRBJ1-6	TGTGCCAGCTCACCGACAGACTCACCCCTCCACTTT	CASSPTDSPLHF
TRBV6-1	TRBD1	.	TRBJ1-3	TGTGCCAGCAGTGAGAGACAGGGGGTTAGCTCTGGAAACACCATATATTTT	CASSERQGVSSGNTIYF
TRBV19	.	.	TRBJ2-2	TGTGCCAGTAGTCCGGCCCAGACCGGGGAGCTGTTTTTT	CASSPAQTGELFF
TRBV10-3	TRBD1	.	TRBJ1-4	TGTGCCACCAGGGGGGGGGCAGATGAAAAACTGTTTTTT	CATRGGADEKLFF
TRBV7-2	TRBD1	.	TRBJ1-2	TGTGCCAGCAGCTTAGCGCAGGGACAGAACTATGGCTACACCTTC	CASSLAQGQNYGYTF
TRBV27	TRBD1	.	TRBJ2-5	TGTGCCAGCAGTGCAACACAGGGGTTTGTGGCCCAAGAGACCCAGTACTTC	CASSATQGFVAQETQYF
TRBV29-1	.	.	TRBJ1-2	TGCAGCGTCGGGAAAGGGGGAGGCTACACCTTC	CSVGKGGGYTF
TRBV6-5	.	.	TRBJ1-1	TGTGCCAGCAGGGCGCGAAGCACTGAAGCTTTCTTT	CASRARSTEAFF
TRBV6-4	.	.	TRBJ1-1	TGTGCCAGCAGCCTAGGGGAGGCCACTGAAGCTTTCTTT	CASSLGEATEAFF
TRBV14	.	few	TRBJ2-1	TGTGCCAGCAGCCAAGATCAAGGGCTTTGGTTTCCCGACAATGAGCAGTTCTTC	CASSQDQGLWFPDNEQFF
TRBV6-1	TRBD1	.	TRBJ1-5	TGTGCCAGCAGTGAAGGGGGACAGAGAAAAAGCAATCAGCCCCAGCATTTT	CASSEGGQRKSNQPQHF
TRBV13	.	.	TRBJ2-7	TGTGCCAGCAGCTTAGGGGCCTATTCCTACGAGCAGTACTTC	CASSLGAYSYEQYF
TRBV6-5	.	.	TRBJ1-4	TGTGCCAGCAGGGATTCAGGGGTGGGGGCGGAAAAACTGTTTTTT	CASRDSGVGAEKLFF
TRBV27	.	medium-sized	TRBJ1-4	TGTGCCAGCGGCTTGGGAGCAACTAATGAAAAACTGTTTTTT	CASGLGATNEKLFF
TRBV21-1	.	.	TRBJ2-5	TGTGCCAGCAGCAAAAGAAGGGACAGGGCCGTTGAAGAGACCCAGTACTTC	CASSKRRDRAVEETQYF
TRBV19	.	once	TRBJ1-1	TGTGCCAGTAGCCTCCCCAGGGGCGAGCACACTGAAGCTTTCTTT	CASSLPRGEHTEAFF
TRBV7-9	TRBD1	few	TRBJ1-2	TGTGCCAGCAGCCCCCCCACAGGGGGCGTAGGCTACACCTTC	CASSPPTGGVGYTF
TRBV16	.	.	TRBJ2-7	TGTGCCAGCAGCTTAGGAGCGGCCTACGAGCAGTACTTC	CASSLGAAYEQYF
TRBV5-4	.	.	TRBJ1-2	TGTGCCAGCAGCTTGGCCCGAGAGGACTATGGCTACACCTTC	CASSLAREDYGYTF
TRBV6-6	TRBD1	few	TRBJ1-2	TGTGCCAGCAGTTTTTACGGGACAGCCAACTATGGCTACACCTTC	CASSFYGTANYGYTF
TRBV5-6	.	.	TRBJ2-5	TGTGCCAGCAGCTATAGGGGAGTAGTACAAGAGACCCAGTACTTC	CASSYRGVVQETQYF
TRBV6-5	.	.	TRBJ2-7	TGTGCCAGCAGCCTACCCCAGGGCTACGAGCAGTACTTC	CASSLPQGYEQYF
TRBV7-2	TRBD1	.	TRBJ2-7	TGTGCCAGCAGCTTAGTGGGACAGGTCTACGAGCAGTACTTC	CASSLVGQVYEQYF
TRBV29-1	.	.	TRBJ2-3	TGCAGCGTTGAAAAAGGACGTGGCACAGATACGCAGTATTTT	CSVEKGRGTDTQYF
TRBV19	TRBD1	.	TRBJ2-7	TGTGCCAGTAGTGCTTCCGGGACAGGGATAACCTACGAGCAGTACTTC	CASSASGTGITYEQYF
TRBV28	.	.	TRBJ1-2	TGTGCCAGCAGTTCGGGGGGTACGAGAGGCTACACCTTC	CASSSGGTRGYTF
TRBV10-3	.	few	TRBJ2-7	TGTGCCATCAGTGAGGGAGGGGGGATATACGAGCAGTACTTC	CAISEGGGIYEQYF
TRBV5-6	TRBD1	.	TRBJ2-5	TGTGCCAGCAGCTGGGGACAGGGGGCATGGGAGACCCAGTACTTC	CASSWGQGAWETQYF
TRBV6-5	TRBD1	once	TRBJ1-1	TGTGCCAGCAGCGCCGGACAGGGCCGATCTTTCTTT	CASSAGQGRSFF